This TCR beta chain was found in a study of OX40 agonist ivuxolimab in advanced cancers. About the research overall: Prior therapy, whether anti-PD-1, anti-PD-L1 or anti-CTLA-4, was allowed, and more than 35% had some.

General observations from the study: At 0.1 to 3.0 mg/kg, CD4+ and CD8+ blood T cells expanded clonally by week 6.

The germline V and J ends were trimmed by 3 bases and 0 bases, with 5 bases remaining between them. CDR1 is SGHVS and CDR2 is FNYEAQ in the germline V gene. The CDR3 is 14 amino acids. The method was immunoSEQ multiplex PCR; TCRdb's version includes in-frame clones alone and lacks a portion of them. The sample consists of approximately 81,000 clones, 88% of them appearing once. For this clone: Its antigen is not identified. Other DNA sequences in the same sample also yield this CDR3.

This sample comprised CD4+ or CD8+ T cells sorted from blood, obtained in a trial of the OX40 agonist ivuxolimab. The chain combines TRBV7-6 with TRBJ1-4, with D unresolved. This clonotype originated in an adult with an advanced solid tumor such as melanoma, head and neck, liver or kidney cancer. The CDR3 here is CASSLRATNEKLFF. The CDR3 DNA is TGTGCCAGCAGCTTGAGAGCAACTAATGAAAAACTGTTTTTT.